The 26 T cell receptor beta chains given below trace back to one sample, sequenced in a study of blood T cell repertoires in COVID-19. The repertoire was sequenced with immunoSEQ multiplex PCR; TCRdb's copy has only in-frame clones and lacks some. The sample includes around 270,000 clones, roughly 88% of them seen just once. The sample comprised PBMCs or T cells enriched from blood (not recorded which). The receptors here all came from a woman in her 30s who had recovered from COVID-19.

This clone was detected only once. The rearrangement joins TRBV18 to TRBJ1-5; the match to TRBD1 covers 7 bases. Per germline, CDR1 KGHSH and CDR2 LQKENI. The CDR3 has 14 residues. V lost 6 bases to trimming and J lost 2 bases; unmatched junction nucleotides: 4. CDR3 protein: CASSTGTGNQPQHF. The CDR3 bases are TGTGCCAGCTCGACCGGGACAGGCAATCAGCCCCAGCATTTT.

The chain has TRBV7-2 and TRBJ2-7; D might be TRBD2 (6 bases). Germline V lookup: CDR1 SGHTA, CDR2 FQGNSA. The ends were cut back, 3 bases at V and 6 bases at J, with 15 bases in the middle. CDR3 length equals 14 residues. CDR3: CASSLRGIYSEQYF. As DNA, the CDR3 is TGTGCCAGCAGCTTGCGGGGCATTTATAGCGAGCAGTACTTC.

Comments on this clone: This same CDR3 is encoded by further DNA sequences in the sample. This chain uses TRBV7-9 with TRBJ2-7; D is perhaps TRBD1 (5 bases). V lost 0 bases, J lost 2 bases, and 5 bases lay in between. CDR3 length equals 13 residues. Looked up from germline, CDR1 is SEHNR and CDR2 is FQNEAQ (reference sequence). The CDR3 spells CASSLAGAYEQYF. The CDR3 DNA reads as TGTGCCAGCAGCTTAGCAGGGGCCTACGAGCAGTACTTC. Based on the CDR3 plus reference TRBV7-9 and TRBJ2-7, the full variable domain is DTGVSQNPRHKITKRGQNVTFRCDPISEHNRLYWYRQTLGQGPEFLTYFQNEAQLEKSRLLSDRFSAERPKGSFSTLEIQRTEQGDSAMYLCASSLAGAYEQYFGPGTRLTVT.

The V and J genes are TRBV21-1 and TRBJ2-1; TRBD2 was called by the table and not checked on the DNA. TRBV21-1 is reported as a pseudogene. The CDR3 consists of 15 residues. The CDR3 here is CASSRGLAGDNEQFF. DNA of the CDR3: TGTGCCAGCAGCCGTGGACTAGCGGGGGACAATGAGCAGTTCTTC.

The V and J genes are TRBV3-1 (or the pseudogene TRBV3-2) and TRBJ1-6; tentative D call: TRBD1 (5 bases). This CDR3 spans 15 amino acids. Germline lookup yields CDR1 LGHDT and CDR2 YNNKEL (reference sequence). V lost 2 bases to trimming and J lost 9 bases, with 14 bases between them. The CDR3: CASSQFQGRGSPLHF. CDR3 DNA: TGTGCCAGCAGCCAATTCCAGGGTAGGGGTTCACCCCTCCACTTT.

This clone was recorded only once. The chain carries TRBV5-1 and TRBJ2-2; D may be TRBD2 (6 bases). The V end lost 2 bases, the J end lost 5 bases, and 10 bases lay between the germline ends. This CDR3 has 14 residues. Germline V gene lookup returns CDR1 SGHRS and CDR2 YFSETQ. As DNA, the CDR3 is TGCGCCAGCAGCTTAGATGGGAGGACCGGGGAGCTGTTTTTT. This codes for CASSLDGRTGELFF.

The J gene is TRBJ1-3, the V gene TRBV28, with TRBD1 identical over 7 bases. CDR1 and CDR2 (germline): MDHEN, SYDVKM. With 4 bases clipped from V and 2 bases from J, the junction kept 2 bases outside the gene matches. CDR3 length: 14 residues. The chain's CDR3 is CASSSTGAGNTIYF. In nucleotides, the CDR3 is TGTGCCAGCAGTTCAACAGGGGCTGGAAACACCATATATTTT.

The chain combines TRBV25-1 with TRBJ1-6; D is uncertain. V was shortened by 4 bases and J by 4 bases, with 11 bases between the two germline ends. The CDR3 covers 15 residues. The V gene's germline CDR1 is MGHDK and CDR2 SYGVNS. The CDR3 protein is CASSGGLVYNSPLHF. DNA for the CDR3: TGTGCCAGCAGTGGAGGTCTAGTTTATAATTCACCCCTCCACTTT.

The CDR3 region is CASSLTRDRIQETQYF. CDR3 DNA sequence: TGTGCCAGCAGTTTGACCAGGGACAGGATACAAGAGACCCAGTACTTC. The chain recombines TRBV28 with TRBJ2-5; 8 nucleotides align to TRBD1. The CDR3 has 16 residues. V dropped 3 bases and J dropped 2; count of bases not matched to a gene: 8. From germline, CDR1 is MDHEN and CDR2 SYDVKM.

The CDR3 DNA reads as TGTGCCACCAGCCTGACAGGGGGGGACAATCAGCCCCAGCATTTT. It codes for CATSLTGGDNQPQHF. This rearrangement joins TRBV15 to TRBJ1-5, with TRBD1 matching over 9 bases. CDR1 is LNHNV, CDR2 YYDKDF, per germline (reference sequence). Unmatched junction bases numbered 5, after V lost 5 bases and J lost 3 bases. The CDR3 has 15 residues.

J is TRBJ1-4 and V is TRBV6-5; D is ambiguous. The germline CDR1 and CDR2 sequences are MNHEY and SVGAGI. The V end was cut by 6 bases, the J end by 6 bases, with 14 bases between. The CDR3 totals 14 residues. The CDR3 is CASSLGGPYEKLFF. The CDR3 coding sequence is TGTGCCAGCAGCCTGGGAGGGCCGTATGAAAAACTGTTTTTT.

Points on this clone: The junction departs from germline at one end; a sequencing error may be responsible. The chain employs TRBV20-1 and TRBJ1-2; 8 bases are shared with TRBD1. This CDR3 has 9 amino acids. CDR1 is DFQATT, CDR2 SNEGSKA, per germline (reference sequence). Here the CDR3 DNA reads TGCAGTGCTACAGACAGGGGCGACTTC. This sequence encodes CSATDRGDF.

This sequence joins TRBV27 and TRBJ2-7; D ambiguous. V was clipped by 4 bases and J by 3 bases, with 13 bases between them. CDR1 and CDR2 (germline): MNHEY, SMNVEV (reference sequence). This CDR3 comprises 14 residues. The CDR3 DNA reads TGTGCCAGCAGTTCTGGTCCTAGTTACTACGAGCAGTACTTC. Its translation is CASSSGPSYYEQYF.

The chain joins TRBV2 to TRBJ2-1; 8 nucleotides line up with TRBD2. Trimming at V came to 11 bases and at J to 4 bases, leaving 7 bases not matched to a gene. The CDR3 has 13 amino acids. Germline CDR1 reads SNHLY; CDR2 reads FYNNEI. CDR3 nucleotide sequence: TGTGCCCGCGGGGGGCTCGATTACAATGAGCAGTTCTTC. Amino acids: CARGGLDYNEQFF.

The chain employs TRBV15 and TRBJ2-1; TRBD2 might be the D (5 bases). Deletions cut 1 base from V and 8 bases from J, with 15 bases between. From germline, CDR1 is LNHNV and CDR2 YYDKDF (reference sequence). CDR3 length equals 15 residues. For the CDR3, the DNA is TGTGCCACCAGCAGAGCGTTCACTAGTAGGGATGAGCAGTTCTTC. It is translated as CATSRAFTSRDEQFF.

The gene calls are TRBV18 and TRBJ1-1, with a weak D call TRBD1 (6 bases). The CDR3 contains 14 residues. Germline CDR1 is KGHSH and CDR2 is LQKENI. Deletions cut 3 bases from V and 0 bases from J, with 8 bases between. CDR3 amino acids: CASSPYRVNTEAFF. The CDR3 nucleotides are TGTGCCAGCTCACCCTACAGGGTGAACACTGAAGCTTTCTTT. Supplemented by reference TRBV18 and TRBJ1-1, the full variable domain reads NAGVMQNPRHLVRRRGQEARLRCSPMKGHSHVYWYRQLPEEGLKFMVYLQKENIIDESGMPKERFSAEFPKEGPSILRIQQVVRGDSAAYFCASSPYRVNTEAFFGQGTRLTVV.

This chain uses TRBV29-1 with TRBJ1-1; D gene ambiguous. There are 13 residues in the CDR3. Per germline, CDR1 SQVTM and CDR2 ANQGSEA. V dropped 4 bases and J dropped 0 bases, with 9 bases sitting between them. CDR3 bases: TGCAGCGTTGGGGAGATGTTGAACACTGAAGCTTTCTTT. Its translation is CSVGEMLNTEAFF.

V and J are TRBV7-9 and TRBJ2-7; D gene ambiguous. V gave up 11 bases and J gave up 4 bases, with 15 bases separating them. The germline V gene encodes CDR1 SEHNR and CDR2 FQNEAQ (reference sequence). The CDR3 contains 12 residues. The CDR3 reads CALSPLEYEQYF. In DNA, the CDR3 is TGTGCCCTTAGCCCCTTGGAGTACGAGCAGTACTTC.

V gene TRBV18 combines with J gene TRBJ2-2; 8 nucleotides line up with TRBD1. Germline CDR1 is KGHSH and CDR2 is LQKENI. V was pared by 2 bases and J by 6 bases, with 11 bases of the junction left unmatched. This CDR3 has 17 residues. CDR3 DNA: TGTGCCAGCTCACCAAAGTTTGCATCAGGGGGCGCCGGGGAGCTGTTTTTT. Translating gives CASSPKFASGGAGELFF.

The V call is TRBV6-5, the J call TRBJ1-5; 11 bases are shared with TRBD1. Losses at the gene ends were 7 bases for V and 10 bases for J; bases not matched to a gene: 12. Germline V gene sequence: CDR1 MNHEY, CDR2 SVGAGI. This CDR3 comprises 15 residues. The CDR3 spells CASTVDRTGGVPQHF. The CDR3 coding sequence is TGTGCCAGCACAGTCGACCGGACAGGGGGCGTCCCCCAGCATTTT.

This clone appeared once. The CDR3 region is CASRPSSGSSYEQYF. The CDR3 DNA reads as TGTGCCAGTAGACCCTCTAGCGGGAGCTCCTACGAGCAGTACTTC. The chain recombines TRBV19 with TRBJ2-7, with 10 bases aligning to TRBD2. Germline V gene lookup returns CDR1 LNHDA and CDR2 SQIVND (reference sequence). The V gene end was trimmed by 6 bases and the J gene end by 0 bases; junction bases not matched to a gene: 5. The CDR3 covers 15 residues.

V usage is TRBV5-3 and J usage is TRBJ1-2, with D uncertain. TRBV5-3 is placed among ORFs of uncertain function. V lost 5 bases, J lost 8 bases, and 22 bases lay in between. CDR3 size: 15 residues. CDR3 sequence: CARRLGAGPLRGYTF. CDR3 DNA: TGTGCCAGAAGGTTAGGCGCAGGTCCTTTAAGGGGCTACACCTTC.

The chain recombines TRBV6-6 with TRBJ2-1; D is unresolved. The CDR3 is 15 residues long. Germline CDR1 is MNHNY and CDR2 is SVGAGI (reference sequence). V lost 7 bases and J lost 0, with 13 bases in between. The CDR3 spells CASKYRESSYNEQFF. The DNA of the CDR3 is TGTGCCAGCAAATACCGAGAGAGCTCCTACAATGAGCAGTTCTTC.

This chain connects TRBV10-3 to TRBJ1-2; the D is unclear. Germline-derived CDR1 and CDR2 are ENHRY and SYGVKD. V was cut by 4 bases and J by 5 bases, with 20 bases left in between. The CDR3 totals 16 residues. The CDR3 DNA follows: TGTGCCATCAGTGTATGGGGAGGGAATGAGGGATATGGCTACACCTTC. This gives the protein CAISVWGGNEGYGYTF.

J is TRBJ1-5 and V is TRBV15; D call uncertain. The germline gives CDR1 LNHNV, CDR2 YYDKDF (reference sequence). The V end lost 1 base, the J end lost 0 bases, and 7 bases lay between the germline ends. The CDR3 is 15 amino acids. CDR3 nucleotides: TGTGCCACCAGCAGAGGTGACTTTAGCAATCAGCCCCAGCATTTT. Its protein product is CATSRGDFSNQPQHF.

The genes are TRBV10-2 and TRBJ1-4, with D perhaps TRBD1 (6 bases). Trimming stripped 0 bases from V and 8 bases from J, with 10 bases between. This CDR3 spans 14 amino acids. Germline V CDR1 and CDR2: WSHSY, SAAADI. The DNA for the CDR3 is TGCGCCAGCAGTGAGTCAGGGGGTCGGGAAAAACTGTTTTTT. Residues: CASSESGGREKLFF.